A single T cell receptor beta chain is shown here with its context. This specimen belongs to a study of blood T cell repertoires in COVID-19. Profiled with immunoSEQ multiplex PCR; TCRdb holds only in-frame clones, not every one. This table holds a few hundred thousand clones, approximately 77% found once. The CDR3 has 15 amino acids. Unmatched junction bases numbered 5, after V lost 0 bases and J lost 4 bases. CDR1 is SGHRS, CDR2 YFSETQ, per germline. The sequence derives from a woman aged 18-30 years with acute or convalescent COVID-19. The rearrangement joins TRBV5-1 to TRBJ2-7, with 9 bases that match TRBD2. The specimen sequenced was peripheral blood. The CDR3 nucleotides read TGCGCCAGCAGCTTGGATGGTAGCGGGAGATACGAGCAGTACTTC. Amino acids: CASSLDGSGRYEQYF.